This TCR beta chain was recorded in a study of regulatory T cells in long-lasting Graves disease. V gave up 4 bases and J gave up 6 bases; unmatched junction bases: 7. This CDR3 has 15 residues. Looked up from germline, CDR1 is MDHEN and CDR2 is SYDVKM. This clonotype was detected many times. Its antigen is as yet unknown. Findings and caveats of the study: Relative to new patients (roughly 970), persistent patients exhibited greater sharing of public clonotypes (around 2,500). Owing to a sample size that was small, accuracy may have been reduced. Lower TCR diversity was seen in persistent Graves' patients than in newly diagnosed ones.

As for time point: newly diagnosed GD, antithyroid drugs for less than 3 months. PBMC-derived RNA was used for the TCR library. The TCR beta library used iRepertoire HTBI primers with Arm-PCR amplification of CDR3. Each CDR3 protein gets one entry after TCRdb re-called the multiplex PCR reads with MiXCR. The table has hundreds of thousands of distinct CDR3 sequences, about 16% seen once; the top ten hold more than 10%. These data also formed part of another study, on T cells in Graves' hyperthyroidism and ophthalmopathy.

The sample in question was peripheral blood mononuclear cells (PBMCs), obtained at new diagnosis, from a patient treated with antithyroid drugs. This chain connects TRBV28 to TRBJ1-4; 8 positions agree with TRBD1. This clonotype was obtained from a man aged 18 to 29 with Graves disease. This CDR3 reads CASSSRTGSDEKLFF. DNA for the CDR3: TGTGCCAGCAGTTCGAGGACAGGGAGCGATGAAAAACTGTTTTTT.